The 12 T cell receptor beta chains presented below share a single source sample, sequenced in a study of cytomegalovirus exposure and HLA in healthy donors. The primer mix had 60 Vbeta and 13 Jbeta primers. Generated by immunoSEQ multiplex PCR, the TCRdb table keeps only in-frame clones and is missing some. The sample contains roughly 200,000 clones, about 80% of which appear only once. Sequences were obtained from PBMCs. The receptors were sampled from a woman aged 40 to 49 in good health and CMV-seronegative.

V gene TRBV7-6 combines with J gene TRBJ2-2; possibly TRBD1 for D (6 bases). CDR3 length: 17 residues. The ends were cut back, 2 bases at V and 1 base at J, with 14 bases in the middle. Per the germline V gene, CDR1 is SGHVS and CDR2 is FNYEAQ. The CDR3 here is CASSLPVGGLNTGELFF. Written as DNA, the CDR3 is TGTGCCAGCAGCTTACCGGTAGGGGGATTGAACACCGGGGAGCTGTTTTTT.

The V gene is TRBV6-4, the J gene TRBJ1-4, with TRBD1 identical over 11 bases. CDR3 length: 14 amino acids. Germline V lookup: CDR1 MRHNA, CDR2 SNTAGT. Trimming at V came to 8 bases and at J to 8 bases, leaving 7 bases not matched to a gene. CDR3 sequence: CASGPDRGPEKLFF. CDR3 coding DNA: TGTGCCAGCGGCCCGGACAGGGGGCCCGAAAAACTGTTTTTT.

The V and J genes are TRBV12-5 and TRBJ2-7, with TRBD1 as a possible D gene (5 bases). V was pared by 1 base and J by 7 bases, with 11 bases between. Germline loops: CDR1 LGHNT, CDR2 FRNRAP. This CDR3 contains 13 residues. The CDR3 nucleotides read TGTGCTAGTGGTTTGGGACAGACCGGGGAGCAGTACTTC. Its translation is CASGLGQTGEQYF.

This chain links TRBV7-2 with TRBJ2-5, with D hard to call. With the DNA end fitting TRBJ2-7 better, the J assignment may be wrong. The CDR3 has 14 amino acids. The germline V gene encodes CDR1 SGHTA and CDR2 FQGNSA. The CDR3: CASSLSRFSYEQYF. CDR3 sequence (DNA): TGTGCCAGCAGCTTATCCAGGTTCTCCTACGAGCAGTACTTC.

V is TRBV27 and J is TRBJ2-4, with 16 positions matching TRBD2. J gave up 5 bases and V 2 bases, and 15 bases lay outside the gene matches. The CDR3 extends over 21 amino acids. Germline loops: CDR1 MNHEY, CDR2 SMNVEV (reference sequence). The CDR3 coding sequence is TGTGCCAGCAGTTTACTCGTAACCGGGACTAGCGGGGGGGCCCACCAAAACATTCAGTACTTC. This sequence encodes CASSLLVTGTSGGAHQNIQYF.

V usage is TRBV5-1 and J usage is TRBJ2-7; 9 bases align to TRBD1. After removal of 8 bases from V and 4 bases from J, the junction contained 7 bases not matched to a gene. This CDR3 has 13 residues. The germline V gene has CDR1 SGHRS and CDR2 YFSETQ. The CDR3 reads CASTGQGWYEQYF. In DNA form, the CDR3 reads TGCGCCAGTACCGGACAGGGGTGGTACGAGCAGTACTTC.

To note about this clone: Other DNA sequences in this specimen translate into the identical CDR3. The genes are TRBV28 and TRBJ2-3, with 7 bases aligning to TRBD1. Germline V gene data show CDR1 as MDHEN and CDR2 as SYDVKM. This CDR3 comprises 14 residues. With 3 bases clipped from V and 3 bases from J, the junction kept 3 bases outside the gene matches. The CDR3 sequence is CASSLAGGTDTQYF. CDR3 coding DNA: TGTGCCAGCAGTTTGGCAGGGGGTACAGATACGCAGTATTTT.

The DNA of the CDR3 is TGCGCCAGCAGCCAAGATCGGAGCAGTTGGAACACTGAAGCTTTCTTT. Translating it yields CASSQDRSSWNTEAFF. This chain uses TRBV4-3 with TRBJ1-1; unclear D gene. The CDR3 loop spans 16 amino acids. The germline V gene encodes CDR1 LGHNA and CDR2 YSLEER. Between the trimmed V and J ends, which lost 0 bases and 1 base, there was a span of 12 bases.

The chain has TRBV6-5 and TRBJ2-1; 8 bases align to TRBD2. V shed 4 bases, J shed 10 bases, and the junction held 12 bases outside the gene matches. The germline gives CDR1 MNHEY, CDR2 SVGAGI. The length of the CDR3 is 15 residues. Written as DNA, the CDR3 is TGTGCCAGCAGTTTCCTGGGGGTAGCGGGACCCGAGCAGTTCTTC. Protein sequence: CASSFLGVAGPEQFF.

As DNA, the CDR3 is TGTGCCAGCAGTTTACGTAGCCTTAATTCACCCCTCCACTTT. Translation: CASSLRSLNSPLHF. The chain carries TRBV27 and TRBJ1-6; the D is unclear. Trimming took 2 bases from V and 6 from J, leaving 8 bases between them. There are 14 residues in the CDR3. Germline assignment: CDR1 MNHEY and CDR2 SMNVEV (reference sequence).

J is TRBJ2-7 and V is TRBV10-1; D is possibly TRBD1 (5 bases). Trimming removed 3 bases from V and 6 bases from J, with 18 bases in between. In germline, CDR1 is WNHNN, CDR2 SYGVQD (reference sequence). The CDR3 totals 15 residues. The CDR3 reads CASSDWAGAQGEQYF. In DNA form, the CDR3 reads TGCGCCAGCAGTGATTGGGCTGGGGCGCAGGGCGAGCAGTACTTC.

This clone has more than one count but fewer than ten. The chain carries TRBV5-1 and TRBJ1-6; TRBD1 matches 7 bases. The CDR3 is 15 amino acids. V shed 2 bases, J shed 10 bases, and the junction held 9 bases outside the gene matches. The germline gives CDR1 SGHRS, CDR2 YFSETQ. The CDR3 loop reads CASSFDRDKGSPLHF. The CDR3 DNA reads TGCGCCAGCAGCTTCGACAGGGACAAGGGGTCACCCCTCCACTTT.